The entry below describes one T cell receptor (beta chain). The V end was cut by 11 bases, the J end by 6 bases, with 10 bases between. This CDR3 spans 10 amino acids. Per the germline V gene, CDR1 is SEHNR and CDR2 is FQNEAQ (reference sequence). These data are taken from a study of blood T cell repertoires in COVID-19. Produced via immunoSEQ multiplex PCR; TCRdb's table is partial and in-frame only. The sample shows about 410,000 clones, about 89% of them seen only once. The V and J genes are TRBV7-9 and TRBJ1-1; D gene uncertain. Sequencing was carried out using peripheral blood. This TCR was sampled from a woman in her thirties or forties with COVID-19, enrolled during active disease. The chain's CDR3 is CAPGGAEAFF. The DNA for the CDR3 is TGTGCCCCGGGCGGGGCTGAAGCTTTCTTT.